This TCR beta chain was captured by sequencing in a study of PD-1 blockade in classical Hodgkin lymphoma. Overall study results and limits: Complete responders entered with baseline diversity on par with newly diagnosed patients, the results showed. Repertoire differences lack defined causes, possibly disease activity or prior therapy. By C4D1 there was a significant rise in CD4+ TCR diversity but not in CD8+ TCR diversity.

The repertoire was sequenced with immunoSEQ multiplex PCR; TCRdb's copy has only in-frame clones and lacks some. This sample has about 37,000 clones, with over 65% found just once. With no exception, relapse followed autologous stem cell transplantation in all patients, and brentuximab vedotin exposure varied. The study recorded best responses of complete response, partial response or progressive disease. The V end was cut by 4 bases, the J end by 2 bases, with 9 bases between. This CDR3 has 13 residues. Germline CDR1 reads SGHVS; CDR2 reads FQNEAQ. Turning to this clone: Antigen: not known.

The chain has TRBV7-8 and TRBJ2-7; TRBD1 is a possible D gene (6 bases). The TCR comes from a human donor with classical Hodgkin lymphoma. This specimen consisted of peripheral blood mononuclear cells (PBMCs), obtained before the second cycle of nivolumab. The DNA for the CDR3 is TGTGCCAGCAGCTGGGGACATACCTACGAGCAGTACTTC. It specifies CASSWGHTYEQYF. Complete variable domain (other parts from reference TRBV7-8 and TRBJ2-7): GAGVSQSPRYKVAKRGQDVALRCDPISGHVSLFWYQQALGQGPEFLTYFQNEAQLDKSGLPSDRFFAERPEGSVSTLKIQRTQQEDSAVYLCASSWGHTYEQYFGPGTRLTVT.